This TCR beta chain originates from a study of siplizumab effects on memory and regulatory T cells. Notes on the study in general: Sequences below about 10^-5 frequency were poorly captured. As a result, only a minor fraction of alloreactive clones mapped to unstimulated subsets. Tregs that proliferated in siplizumab cultures did not have their suppressive function confirmed. The apparent diversity of naive T cells exceeded that of memory cells, and naive T cells seemed to make a major contribution to the alloresponse.

Produced via immunoSEQ multiplex PCR; TCRdb's table is partial and in-frame only. The sample yields 100,000 or so clones, 93% seen once. CDR3 length: 16 residues. Germline V gene lookup returns CDR1 SGHTA and CDR2 FQGTGA. Germline trimming cut 5 bases from V and 8 bases from J; bases unmatched to any gene: 10. Concerning this clone itself: Antigen specificity is unknown.

The V and J genes are TRBV7-3 and TRBJ2-1; 12 nucleotides align to TRBD2. Sequenced sample: non-Treg CD4+ T cells sorted from blood. This receptor was identified in a human donor in good health. The CDR3 protein is CASSLDLAGGLDEQFF. CDR3 DNA sequence: TGTGCCAGCAGCCTAGACCTAGCGGGGGGGCTGGATGAGCAGTTCTTC.